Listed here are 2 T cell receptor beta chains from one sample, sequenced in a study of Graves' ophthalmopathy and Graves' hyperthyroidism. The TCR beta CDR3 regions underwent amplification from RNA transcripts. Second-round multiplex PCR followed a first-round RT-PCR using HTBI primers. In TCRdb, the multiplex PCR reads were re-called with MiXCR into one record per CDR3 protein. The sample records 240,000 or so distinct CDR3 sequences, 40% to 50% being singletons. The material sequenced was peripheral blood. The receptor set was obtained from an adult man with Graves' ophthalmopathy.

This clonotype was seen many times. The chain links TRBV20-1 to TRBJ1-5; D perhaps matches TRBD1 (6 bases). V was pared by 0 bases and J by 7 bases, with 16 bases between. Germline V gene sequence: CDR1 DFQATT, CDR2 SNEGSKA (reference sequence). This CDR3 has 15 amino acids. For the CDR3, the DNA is TGCAGTGCTAGAGATCGGAAGGGGGGAGGGCAGCCCCAGCATTTT. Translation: CSARDRKGGGQPQHF.

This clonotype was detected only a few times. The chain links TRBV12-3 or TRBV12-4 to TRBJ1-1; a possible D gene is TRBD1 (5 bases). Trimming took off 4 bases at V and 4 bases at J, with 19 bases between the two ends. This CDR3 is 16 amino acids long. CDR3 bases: TGTGCCAGCAGTTCCTCGGTGGGGGTTTTGCCCACTGAAGCTTTCTTT. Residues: CASSSSVGVLPTEAFF.